Shown below are 21 T cell receptor beta chains from a single sample sequenced in a study of shared clonotypes between healthy human individuals (TCRdb year 2020). To prepare the library, the immunoSEQ multiplex PCR assay was applied. In TCRdb, the immuneACCESS table is reduced to in-frame sequences with V and J assigned. These tables do not hold every clone; where another copy was compared, an unresolved V gene accounts for under half, and the others remain unexplained. The sample table lists some 2,100,000 clones, approximately 94% of them with a count of one. The top ten clonotypes cover roughly 0.13% of the sample. The specimen sequenced was naive CD4+ T cells sorted from blood. The meaning of the sample's cell subset or site label: CD45RA+ positively selected. Receptors originate from a man between 18 and 35 years old in good health.

V usage is TRBV28 and J usage is TRBJ2-2; unclear D gene. Germline CDR1 is MDHEN and CDR2 is SYDVKM. Between the trimmed V and J ends, which lost 4 bases and 5 bases, there was a span of 14 bases. This CDR3 has 15 amino acids. CDR3 sequence reads: CASSSTSSRTGELFF. CDR3 in DNA: TGTGCCAGCAGTTCGACCTCGTCGCGGACCGGGGAGCTGTTTTTT.

This clone was seen just once. The chain has TRBV7-2 and TRBJ1-2; the D gene is possibly TRBD1 (5 bases). This CDR3 is built from 14 residues. The V gene lost 4 bases and the J gene lost 5 bases, with 14 bases spanning the gap. Germline V gene lookup returns CDR1 SGHTA and CDR2 FQGNSA. In DNA, the CDR3 is TGTGCCAGCAGCTCCGGGGGAAGCCAGTATGGCTACACCTTC. This sequence encodes CASSSGGSQYGYTF.

This clone is a singleton in its sample. The V call is TRBV28, the J call TRBJ1-1; D may be TRBD1 (5 bases). This CDR3 region has 15 residues. CDR1 is MDHEN and CDR2 is SYDVKM in the germline V gene. V lost 1 base and J lost 7, with 16 bases in between. The DNA of the CDR3 is TGTGCCAGCAGTTTATCGGTCACAGGTGGGATTGAAGCTTTCTTT. Protein sequence: CASSLSVTGGIEAFF.

This chain links TRBV6-1 with TRBJ2-6; D might be TRBD1 (5 bases). There are 17 residues in the CDR3. Germline-derived CDR1 and CDR2 are MNHNS and SASEGT. Trimming removed 2 bases from V and 3 bases from J, with 14 bases in between. CDR3 nucleotides: TGTGCCAGCAGTGAAACCATAGGGGTAGGTGGGGCCAACGTCCTGACTTTC. It translates to CASSETIGVGGANVLTF.

V gene TRBV6-1 combines with J gene TRBJ2-7; possibly TRBD1 for D (5 bases). This CDR3 has 13 amino acids. Germline values: CDR1 MNHNS, CDR2 SASEGT. V lost 8 bases and J lost 7, with 18 bases in between. DNA of the CDR3: TGTGCCAGCGATGGTGCAGGGCTGGGGGAGCAGTACTTC. Its protein product is CASDGAGLGEQYF.

V usage is TRBV6-6 and J usage is TRBJ1-6; D might be TRBD1 (6 bases). V lost 4 bases and J 4 bases, leaving 14 bases between the germline ends. The CDR3 totals 16 residues. Per the germline V gene, CDR1 is MNHNY and CDR2 is SVGAGI (reference sequence). The CDR3 bases are TGTGCCAGCAGTTCCCTGGACAGAGGATATAATTCACCCCTCCACTTT. Protein sequence: CASSSLDRGYNSPLHF.

The chain combines TRBV5-1 with TRBJ1-3; 7 nucleotides agree with TRBD1. Germline CDR1 SGHRS, CDR2 YFSETQ. The V and J ends lost 0 bases and 2 bases, in that order; junction bases with no gene match: 2. The CDR3 extends over 15 amino acids. The CDR3 region is CASSLGDSPGNTIYF. The CDR3 DNA follows: TGCGCCAGCAGCTTGGGGGACAGCCCTGGAAACACCATATATTTT.

The chain uses TRBV6-5 and TRBJ2-7; maybe TRBD2 (6 bases). V lost 0 bases and J lost 8, with 17 bases in between. Germline V gene lookup returns CDR1 MNHEY and CDR2 SVGAGI. The CDR3 length is 15 residues. CDR3 nucleotides: TGTGCCAGCAGTTACTCGAAATCAGGGACTTACCAGCAGTACTTC. Protein product: CASSYSKSGTYQQYF.

The chain links TRBV6-6 to TRBJ2-1; the match to TRBD1 covers 8 bases. Germline V CDR1 and CDR2: MNHNY, SVGAGI (reference sequence). The V and J ends lost 4 bases and 5 bases, in that order; junction bases with no gene match: 4. CDR3 size: 14 residues. CDR3 sequence: CASSSRDRHNEQFF. CDR3 coding DNA: TGTGCCAGCAGTTCCCGGGACAGGCACAATGAGCAGTTCTTC.

The gene calls are TRBV27 and TRBJ2-5; D gene uncertain. V gave up 5 bases and J gave up 5 bases, with 12 bases separating them. This CDR3 contains 13 residues. Germline CDR1 is MNHEY and CDR2 is SMNVEV (reference sequence). This CDR3 reads CASSPGTQETQYF. DNA for the CDR3: TGTGCCAGCAGTCCAGGCACCCAGGAGACCCAGTACTTC.

The chain joins TRBV28 to TRBJ2-2, with D maybe TRBD1 (5 bases). The CDR3 extends over 16 amino acids. The germline V gene has CDR1 MDHEN and CDR2 SYDVKM. Trimming pared 4 bases from V and 3 bases from J, leaving 15 bases between. The CDR3 reads CASSSLLQAHTGELFF. CDR3 nucleotide sequence: TGTGCCAGCAGTTCCCTCTTACAGGCTCACACCGGGGAGCTGTTTTTT.

The chain couples TRBV6-1 to TRBJ2-3; D call uncertain. This CDR3 is built from 13 residues. The V end lost 3 bases, the J end lost 3 bases, and 7 bases lay between the germline ends. CDR1 MNHNS and CDR2 SASEGT come from the germline V gene. CDR3 amino acids: CASSEKLTDTQYF. CDR3 nucleotides: TGTGCCAGCAGTGAGAAACTGACAGATACGCAGTATTTT.

The rearrangement uses TRBV7-6 and TRBJ1-2; 11 bases map to TRBD1. Per germline, CDR1 SGHVS and CDR2 FNYEAQ. V trimming: 4 bases; J trimming: 1 base; junction bases outside the gene matches: 8. The CDR3 runs 17 residues. CDR3 sequence (DNA): TGTGCCAGCAGCTCATCTTTGGACAGGGGGCATAACTATGGCTACACCTTC. Protein sequence: CASSSSLDRGHNYGYTF. The whole variable domain, filled in from reference TRBV7-6 and TRBJ1-2, reads GAGVSQSPRYKVTKRGQDVALRCDPISGHVSLYWYRQALGQGPEFLTYFNYEAQQDKSGLPNDRFSAERPEGSISTLTIQRTEQRDSAMYRCASSSSLDRGHNYGYTFGSGTRLTVV.

The gene calls are TRBV10-3 and TRBJ1-2; D might be TRBD1 (5 bases). Per the germline V gene, CDR1 is ENHRY and CDR2 is SYGVKD. The CDR3 has 13 amino acids. V was clipped by 2 bases and J by 5 bases, with 9 bases between them. The CDR3 loop is CAISEGDYYGYTF. Here the CDR3 DNA reads TGTGCCATCAGTGAGGGGGACTATTATGGCTACACCTTC.

This chain connects TRBV27 to TRBJ2-1; TRBD2 agrees at 10 bases. The trim removed 1 base at V and 6 bases at J, leaving 6 bases unmatched. Germline values: CDR1 MNHEY, CDR2 SMNVEV (reference sequence). CDR3 length: 16 residues. CDR3 loop: CASSLLALAGTNEQFF. In nucleotides, the CDR3 is TGTGCCAGCAGTTTATTAGCACTAGCGGGAACCAATGAGCAGTTCTTC.

The chain joins TRBV28 to TRBJ1-2; 9 positions agree with TRBD1. This CDR3 is built from 14 residues. In germline, CDR1 is MDHEN, CDR2 SYDVKM. J was trimmed by 8 bases and V by 5 bases; bases with no gene match: 9. The CDR3 is CASSIPGQGWGYTF. CDR3 coding DNA: TGTGCCAGCAGTATACCGGGACAGGGTTGGGGCTACACCTTC.

As regards this clone: This sample includes further DNA sequences coding for the same CDR3. Written as DNA, the CDR3 is TGTGCCTGGAGTGTACGGCAGGGGAGCAATCAGCCCCAGCATTTT. Its translation: CAWSVRQGSNQPQHF. This rearrangement joins TRBV30 to TRBJ1-5; TRBD1 might be the D (6 bases). V was trimmed by 0 bases and J by 1 base, leaving 10 bases between them. The V gene's germline CDR1 is GTSNPN and CDR2 SVGIG (reference sequence). This CDR3 contains 15 residues. Supplemented by reference TRBV30 and TRBJ1-5, the full variable domain reads SQTIHQWPATLVQPVGSPLSLECTVEGTSNPNLYWYRQAAGRGLQLLFYSVGIGQISSEVPQNLSASRPQDRQFILSSKKLLLSDSGFYLCAWSVRQGSNQPQHFGDGTRLSIL.

This clone appeared a few times. J is TRBJ2-7 and V is TRBV7-2; 10 bases match TRBD1. CDR1 is SGHTA and CDR2 is FQGNSA in the germline V gene. V lost 4 bases and J lost 2; bases outside the gene matches: 8. This CDR3 is 16 amino acids long. The CDR3: CASSSGPGTGAYEQYF. The CDR3 DNA follows: TGTGCCAGCAGCTCCGGTCCCGGGACAGGGGCCTACGAGCAGTACTTC.

J is TRBJ1-1 and V is TRBV5-1; D is ambiguous. This CDR3 has 14 residues. V lost 2 bases and J 1 base, leaving 9 bases between the germline ends. Germline CDR1 reads SGHRS; CDR2 reads YFSETQ. The CDR3 loop reads CASSFWKWNTEAFF. Written as DNA, the CDR3 is TGCGCCAGCAGCTTTTGGAAGTGGAACACTGAAGCTTTCTTT. The full variable domain, rest sourced from reference TRBV5-1 and TRBJ1-1, is KAGVTQTPRYLIKTRGQQVTLSCSPISGHRSVSWYQQTPGQGLQFLFEYFSETQRNKGNFPGRFSGRQFSNSRSEMNVSTLELGDSALYLCASSFWKWNTEAFFGQGTRLTVV.

The V and J genes are TRBV6-5 and TRBJ2-5; 7 nucleotides line up with TRBD1. Germline V CDR1 and CDR2: MNHEY, SVGAGI. Trimming took 7 bases from V and 3 from J; bases not matched to a gene: 8. The length of the CDR3 is 14 residues. The DNA of the CDR3 is TGTGCCAGCAACAGGGGTCCGGCTGAAGAGACCCAGTACTTC. Translated, it gives CASNRGPAEETQYF.

The chain links TRBV28 to TRBJ2-2; perhaps TRBD2 as D (6 bases). The V end was cut by 6 bases, the J end by 1 base, with 15 bases between. CDR3 length: 16 residues. CDR1 and CDR2 from the germline V gene are MDHEN and SYDVKM. CDR3: CASSKGGQLNTGELFF. The CDR3 DNA follows: TGTGCCAGCAGCAAGGGAGGACAACTGAACACCGGGGAGCTGTTTTTT.